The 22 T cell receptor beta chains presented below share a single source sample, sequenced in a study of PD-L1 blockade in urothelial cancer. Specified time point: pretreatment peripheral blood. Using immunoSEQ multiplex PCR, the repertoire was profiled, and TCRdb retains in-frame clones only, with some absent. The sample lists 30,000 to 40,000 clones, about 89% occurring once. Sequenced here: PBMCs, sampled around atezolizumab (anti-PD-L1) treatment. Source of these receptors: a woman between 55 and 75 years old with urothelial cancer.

The CDR3 loop reads CASSLTGVGEQYF. Here the CDR3 DNA reads TGTGCCAGCAGCTTAACAGGGGTGGGCGAGCAGTACTTC. The gene calls are TRBV7-9 and TRBJ2-7, with 7 bases fitting TRBD1. V trimming: 2 bases; J trimming: 6 bases; junction bases outside the gene matches: 4. This CDR3 is 13 amino acids long. Per germline, CDR1 SEHNR and CDR2 FQNEAQ (reference sequence).

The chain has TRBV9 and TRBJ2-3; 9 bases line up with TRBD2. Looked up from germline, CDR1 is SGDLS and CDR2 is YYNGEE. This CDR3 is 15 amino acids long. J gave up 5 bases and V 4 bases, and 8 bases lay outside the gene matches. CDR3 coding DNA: TGTGCCAGCAGCTTTAGCGGGAGTAGTAAAGATACGCAGTATTTT. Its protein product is CASSFSGSSKDTQYF.

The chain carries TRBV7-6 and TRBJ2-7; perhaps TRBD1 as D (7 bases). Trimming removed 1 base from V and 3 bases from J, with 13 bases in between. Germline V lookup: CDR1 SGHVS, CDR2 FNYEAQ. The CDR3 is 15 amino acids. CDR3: CASSLEFQGGYEQYF. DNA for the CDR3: TGTGCCAGCAGCTTAGAGTTTCAGGGGGGCTACGAGCAGTACTTC. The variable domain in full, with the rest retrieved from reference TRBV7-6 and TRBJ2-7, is GAGVSQSPRYKVTKRGQDVALRCDPISGHVSLYWYRQALGQGPEFLTYFNYEAQQDKSGLPNDRFSAERPEGSISTLTIQRTEQRDSAMYRCASSLEFQGGYEQYFGPGTRLTVT.

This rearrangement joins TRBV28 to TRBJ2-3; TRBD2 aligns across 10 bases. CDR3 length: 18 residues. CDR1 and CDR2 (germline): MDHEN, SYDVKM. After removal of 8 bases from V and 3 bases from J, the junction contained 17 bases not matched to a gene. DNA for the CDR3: TGTGCCAGCGATTCCGGTGGTGTACTAGCGGGAAAAACAGATACGCAGTATTTT. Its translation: CASDSGGVLAGKTDTQYF.

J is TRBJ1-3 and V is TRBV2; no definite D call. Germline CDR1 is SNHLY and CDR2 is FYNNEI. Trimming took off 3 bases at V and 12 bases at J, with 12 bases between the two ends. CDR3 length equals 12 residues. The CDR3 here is CASSDTQRDIYF. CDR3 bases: TGTGCCAGCAGTGATACACAGAGAGACATATATTTT.

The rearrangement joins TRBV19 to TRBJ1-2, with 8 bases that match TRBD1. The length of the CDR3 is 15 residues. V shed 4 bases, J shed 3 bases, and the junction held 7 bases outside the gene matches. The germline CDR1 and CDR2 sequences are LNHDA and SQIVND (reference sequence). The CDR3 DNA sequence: TGTGCCAGTAGTAATCGACAGGGGCGCCACTATGGCTACACCTTC. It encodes CASSNRQGRHYGYTF.

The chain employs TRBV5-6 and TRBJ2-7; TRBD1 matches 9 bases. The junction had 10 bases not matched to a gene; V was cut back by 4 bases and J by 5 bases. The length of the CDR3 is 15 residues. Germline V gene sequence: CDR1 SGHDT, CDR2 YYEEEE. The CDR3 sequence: CASSAGQGKRHEQYF. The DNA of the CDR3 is TGTGCCAGCAGCGCTGGACAGGGGAAACGGCACGAGCAGTACTTC.

CDR3 in amino acids: CASTGSYNEQFF. In DNA form, the CDR3 reads TGTGCCAGCACGGGCTCCTACAATGAGCAGTTCTTC. The chain uses TRBV2 and TRBJ2-1; no definite D call. CDR1 is SNHLY and CDR2 is FYNNEI in the germline V gene. The V and J ends lost 7 bases and 0 bases respectively, with 4 bases between them. This CDR3 contains 12 residues.

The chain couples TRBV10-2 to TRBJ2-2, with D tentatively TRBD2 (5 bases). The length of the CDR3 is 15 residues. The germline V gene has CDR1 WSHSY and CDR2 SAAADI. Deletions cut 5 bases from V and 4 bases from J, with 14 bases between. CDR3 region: CASSLLIATTGELFF. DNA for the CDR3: TGCGCCAGCAGTCTACTCATAGCGACCACCGGGGAGCTGTTTTTT.

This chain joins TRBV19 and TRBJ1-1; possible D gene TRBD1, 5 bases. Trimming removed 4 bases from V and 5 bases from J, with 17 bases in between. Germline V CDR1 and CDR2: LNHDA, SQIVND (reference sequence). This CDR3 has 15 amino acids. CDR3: CASSTYRGGGTEAFF. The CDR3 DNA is TGTGCCAGTAGTACCTATCGCGGGGGAGGGACTGAAGCTTTCTTT.

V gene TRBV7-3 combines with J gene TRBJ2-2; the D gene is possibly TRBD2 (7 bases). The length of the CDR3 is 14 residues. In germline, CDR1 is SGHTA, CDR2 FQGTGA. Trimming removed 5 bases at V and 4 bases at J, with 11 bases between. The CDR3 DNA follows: TGTGCCAGCAGCCGAGGGGGGGTCACCGGGGAGCTGTTTTTT. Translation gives CASSRGGVTGELFF.

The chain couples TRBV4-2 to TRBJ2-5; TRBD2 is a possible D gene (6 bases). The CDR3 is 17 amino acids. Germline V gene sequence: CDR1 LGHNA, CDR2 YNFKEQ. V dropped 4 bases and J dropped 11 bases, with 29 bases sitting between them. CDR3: CASSPNLGTPLGRAQYF. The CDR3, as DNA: TGTGCCAGCAGCCCTAATCTTGGGACTCCCCTGGGTCGTGCTCAGTACTTC.

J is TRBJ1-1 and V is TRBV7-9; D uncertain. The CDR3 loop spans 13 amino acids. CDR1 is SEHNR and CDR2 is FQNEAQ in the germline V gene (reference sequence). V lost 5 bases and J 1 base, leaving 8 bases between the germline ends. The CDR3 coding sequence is TGTGCCAGCAGCGGAGGGAGGAACACTGAAGCTTTCTTT. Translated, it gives CASSGGRNTEAFF.

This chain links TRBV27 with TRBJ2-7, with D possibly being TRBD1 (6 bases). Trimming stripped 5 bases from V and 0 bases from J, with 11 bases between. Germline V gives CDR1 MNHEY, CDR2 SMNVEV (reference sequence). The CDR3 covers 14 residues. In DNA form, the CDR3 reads TGTGCCAGCAGTCCCCGGACAGTCTCCTACGAGCAGTACTTC. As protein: CASSPRTVSYEQYF.

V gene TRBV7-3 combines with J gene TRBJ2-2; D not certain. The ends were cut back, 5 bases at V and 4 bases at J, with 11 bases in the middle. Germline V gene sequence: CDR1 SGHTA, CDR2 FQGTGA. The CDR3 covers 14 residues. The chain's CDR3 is CASSPATGTGELFF. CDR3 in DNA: TGTGCCAGCAGCCCGGCGACGGGCACCGGGGAGCTGTTTTTT.

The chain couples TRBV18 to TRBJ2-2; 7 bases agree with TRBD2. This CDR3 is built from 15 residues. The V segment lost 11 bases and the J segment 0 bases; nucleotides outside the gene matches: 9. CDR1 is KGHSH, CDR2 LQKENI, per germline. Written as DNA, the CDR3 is TGTGCCGCCTCCCGACTAGCAGCGAACACCGGGGAGCTGTTTTTT. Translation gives CAASRLAANTGELFF.

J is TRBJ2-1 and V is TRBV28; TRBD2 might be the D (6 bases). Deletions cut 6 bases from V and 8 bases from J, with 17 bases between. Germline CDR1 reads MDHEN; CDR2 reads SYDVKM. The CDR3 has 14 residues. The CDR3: CASRNSGRYDEQFF. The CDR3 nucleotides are TGTGCCAGCAGAAATAGCGGTAGATACGATGAGCAGTTCTTC.

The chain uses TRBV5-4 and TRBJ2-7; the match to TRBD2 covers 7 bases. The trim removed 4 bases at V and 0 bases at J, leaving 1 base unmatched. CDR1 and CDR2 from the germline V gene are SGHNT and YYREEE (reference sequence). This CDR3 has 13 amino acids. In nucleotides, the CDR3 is TGTGCCAGCAGCAGGGACTACTCCTACGAGCAGTACTTC. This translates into CASSRDYSYEQYF.

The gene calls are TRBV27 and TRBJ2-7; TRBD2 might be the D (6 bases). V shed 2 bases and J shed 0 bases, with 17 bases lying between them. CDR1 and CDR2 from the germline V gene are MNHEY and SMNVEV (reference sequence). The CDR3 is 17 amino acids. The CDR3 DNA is TGTGCCAGCAGTTTAAGGGGAACTAGCATCCCCTCCTACGAGCAGTACTTC. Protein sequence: CASSLRGTSIPSYEQYF.

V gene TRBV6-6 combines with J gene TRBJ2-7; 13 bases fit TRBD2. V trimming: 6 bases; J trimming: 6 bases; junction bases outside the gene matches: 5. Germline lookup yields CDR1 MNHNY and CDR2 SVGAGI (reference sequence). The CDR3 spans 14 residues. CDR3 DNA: TGTGCCAGCAGCCGGACTAGCGGGAGCGCCGAGCAGTACTTC. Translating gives CASSRTSGSAEQYF.

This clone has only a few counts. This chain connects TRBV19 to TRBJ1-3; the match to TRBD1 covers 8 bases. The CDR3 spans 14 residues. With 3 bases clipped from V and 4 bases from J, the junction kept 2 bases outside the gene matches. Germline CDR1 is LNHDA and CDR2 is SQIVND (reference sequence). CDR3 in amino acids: CASSIRGPGNTIYF. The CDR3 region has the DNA TGTGCCAGTAGTATCAGGGGGCCAGGAAACACCATATATTTT.

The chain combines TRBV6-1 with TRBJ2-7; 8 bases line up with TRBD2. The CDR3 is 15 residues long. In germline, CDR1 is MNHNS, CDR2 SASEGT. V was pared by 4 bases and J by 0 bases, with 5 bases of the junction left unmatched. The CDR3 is CASSGPGGLSYEQYF. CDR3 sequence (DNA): TGTGCCAGCAGTGGACCGGGGGGGCTCTCCTACGAGCAGTACTTC.